The clone carrying this T cell receptor (beta chain) was recorded at least ten times. First-strand cDNA used TRAV- and TRBV-specific primers, covering alpha and beta chains. TCRs were put through 15 to 25 PCR cycles of amplification with Phusion. A constant-region primer and the V-primer adapter served as the primer pair. One entry per CDR3 protein, called by TCRdb with MiXCR from the reads. The sample carries under 95,000 distinct CDR3 sequences, over 15% recorded once. Time point defined: after trial treatment. Treatment denoted: LDRT plus nivolumab, ipilimumab, low-dose cyclophosphamide and aspirin (RACIN trial). Every donor was treated with nivolumab, ipilimumab, aspirin, low-dose cyclophosphamide and also low-dose radiotherapy. This sample was included in a study of low-dose radiotherapy and immunotherapy resistance in tumors. The wider study: Cohort 1 was given 0.5 Gy per fraction every 2 weeks, for 6.5 Gy total.

The sample consisted of PBMCs, taken after low-dose radiotherapy plus immunotherapy. The clonotype comes from a male donor with prostate cancer.

The chain's CDR3 is CASSRQSSYNEQFF. CDR3 nucleotide sequence: TGTGCCAGCAGCCGCCAGAGCTCCTACAATGAGCAGTTCTTC. This chain links TRBV27 with TRBJ2-1; D unresolved. The V end was cut by 6 bases, the J end by 0 bases, with 9 bases between. The CDR3 loop spans 14 amino acids. Germline V gene data show CDR1 as MNHEY and CDR2 as SMNVEV (reference sequence).